Sequencing of this TCR beta chain was carried out in a study of cytomegalovirus exposure and HLA in healthy donors. There are 17 residues in the CDR3. Unmatched junction bases numbered 7, after V lost 1 base and J lost 7 bases. Germline assignment: CDR1 SGHAT and CDR2 FQNNGV. A word on this clone: Its antigen is currently unknown.

PCR employed 60 Vbeta and 13 Jbeta primers. Only in-frame clones appear in the TCRdb table, and some are missing; sequencing was by immunoSEQ multiplex PCR. The sample records roughly 150,000 clones, roughly 70% being singletons. Study-level results: In a later analysis, at a false discovery rate of 0.05, 15,000 to 20,000 TCR beta sequences were associated with HLA alleles. A later analysis found most CMV-associated TCR beta chains apparently HLA-restricted.

The V and J genes are TRBV11-2 and TRBJ2-1, with 13 bases identical to TRBD2. This TCR was recovered from a human donor in good health. The sequenced sample was PBMCs. CDR3 sequence: CASSLVGTSGTRNEQFF. The DNA for the CDR3 is TGTGCCAGCAGCTTAGTGGGGACTAGCGGGACTCGAAATGAGCAGTTCTTC.